Following are 26 T cell receptor beta chains from one sample sequenced in a study of shared clonotypes between healthy human individuals. Naive CD8 cells, CD45RO-negative and positively selected for CCR7, excluded terminally differentiated effector memory CD45RA+ cells. Only in-frame clones appear in the TCRdb table, and some are missing; sequencing was by immunoSEQ multiplex PCR. The table shows around 2,000,000 clones, with about 95% occurring only once. The sample taken for sequencing was naive CD8+ T cells sorted from blood. The receptor set was obtained from a man younger than 30 in good health.

The chain links TRBV5-5 to TRBJ2-5, with D unclear. V shed 7 bases and J shed 2 bases, with 12 bases lying between them. There are 13 residues in the CDR3. Per germline, CDR1 SGHKS and CDR2 YYEKEE (reference sequence). The CDR3: CASVGALQETQYF. In DNA form, the CDR3 reads TGTGCCAGCGTTGGAGCGCTTCAAGAGACCCAGTACTTC.

The chain's CDR3 is CAISEGGGFSGQETQYF. The CDR3 nucleotides are TGTGCCATCAGTGAGGGAGGGGGCTTTAGCGGCCAAGAGACCCAGTACTTC. V is TRBV10-3 and J is TRBJ2-5; possibly TRBD1 for D (7 bases). The V end lost 2 bases, the J end lost 1 base, and 17 bases lay between the germline ends. Germline V gene sequence: CDR1 ENHRY, CDR2 SYGVKD. CDR3 length: 17 residues.

The chain carries TRBV4-3 and TRBJ1-1; D possibly corresponds to TRBD1 (5 bases). V was pared by 0 bases and J by 1 base, with 9 bases between. Germline CDR1 reads LGHNA; CDR2 reads YSLEER. The CDR3 covers 15 residues. The CDR3 region has the DNA TGCGCCAGCAGCCAAGAGCCCCAGGGGAACACTGAAGCTTTCTTT. Protein sequence: CASSQEPQGNTEAFF.

The CDR3 bases are TGTGCCAGCAGTTTGTCACGTGCGTTGGACAGATATCAAGAGACCCAGTACTTC. This sequence encodes CASSLSRALDRYQETQYF. This chain uses TRBV28 with TRBJ2-5; tentative D call: TRBD1 (6 bases). V dropped 3 bases and J dropped 2 bases, with 22 bases sitting between them. The CDR3 runs 18 residues. CDR1 and CDR2 from the germline V gene are MDHEN and SYDVKM.

The rearrangement joins TRBV29-1 to TRBJ1-1; no firm D call. V lost 0 bases and J 8 bases, leaving 7 bases between the germline ends. Germline CDR1 and CDR2: SQVTM and ANQGSEA. The CDR3 sequence is 11 residues long. The CDR3 reads CSVEEWREAFF. In DNA, the CDR3 is TGCAGCGTTGAAGAATGGCGGGAAGCTTTCTTT. Full variable domain (remainder filled in from reference TRBV29-1 and TRBJ1-1): SAVISQKPSRDICQRGTSLTIQCQVDSQVTMMFWYRQQPGQSLTLIATANQGSEATYESGFVIDKFPISRPNLTFSTLTVSNMSPEDSSIYLCSVEEWREAFFGQGTRLTVV.

The chain joins TRBV27 to TRBJ2-3; 7 bases are shared with TRBD2. V shed 5 bases, J shed 0 bases, and the junction held 8 bases outside the gene matches. Germline loops: CDR1 MNHEY, CDR2 SMNVEV (reference sequence). The CDR3 has 16 amino acids. CDR3 sequence: CASSPFLAASTDTQYF. The DNA of the CDR3 is TGTGCCAGCAGTCCATTCCTAGCGGCTAGCACAGATACGCAGTATTTT.

V usage is TRBV27 and J usage is TRBJ2-7, with a possible D match to TRBD1 (5 bases). V lost 4 bases and J 5 bases, leaving 15 bases between the germline ends. Per the germline V gene, CDR1 is MNHEY and CDR2 is SMNVEV (reference sequence). The CDR3 covers 14 residues. The CDR3 loop is CASSSREGADEQYF. CDR3 DNA sequence: TGTGCCAGCAGTTCCCGCGAAGGGGCGGACGAGCAGTACTTC.

The V gene is TRBV7-2, the J gene TRBJ2-5; the D is unclear. Germline V gene lookup returns CDR1 SGHTA and CDR2 FQGNSA. The V end lost 1 base, the J end lost 2 bases, and 11 bases lay between the germline ends. The CDR3 runs to 15 residues. CDR3 sequence: CASSLDLSEQETQYF. DNA of the CDR3: TGTGCCAGCAGCTTAGATCTGTCAGAGCAAGAGACCCAGTACTTC. Full variable domain (remainder filled in from reference TRBV7-2 and TRBJ2-5): GAGVSQSPSNKVTEKGKDVELRCDPISGHTALYWYRQSLGQGLEFLIYFQGNSAPDKSGLPSDRFSAERTGGSVSTLTIQRTQQEDSAVYLCASSLDLSEQETQYFGPGTRLLVL.

The chain couples TRBV28 to TRBJ1-5, with D possibly matching TRBD1 (6 bases). CDR1 MDHEN and CDR2 SYDVKM come from the germline V gene. The CDR3 covers 12 residues. V lost 11 bases, J lost 3 bases, and 11 bases lay in between. This CDR3 reads CAGGAINQPQHF. DNA of the CDR3: TGTGCCGGGGGGGCTATCAATCAGCCCCAGCATTTT.

This rearrangement joins TRBV30 to TRBJ1-2; the D gene is possibly TRBD1 (5 bases). In germline, CDR1 is GTSNPN, CDR2 SVGIG (reference sequence). V lost 0 bases, J lost 8 bases, and 13 bases lay in between. The CDR3 length is 13 residues. The CDR3 nucleotides read TGTGCCTGGAGTGTACGGCAGGGTTGGGGCTACACCTTC. It translates to CAWSVRQGWGYTF.

The genes are TRBV7-9 and TRBJ1-2, with 9 bases identical to TRBD1. CDR1 is SEHNR, CDR2 FQNEAQ, per germline (reference sequence). With 3 bases clipped from V and 5 bases from J, the junction kept 1 base outside the gene matches. The CDR3 runs to 13 residues. The chain's CDR3 is CASSFGQGYGYTF. CDR3 nucleotide sequence: TGTGCCAGCAGCTTTGGACAGGGGTATGGCTACACCTTC. Full variable domain (remainder filled in from reference TRBV7-9 and TRBJ1-2): DTGVSQNPRHKITKRGQNVTFRCDPISEHNRLYWYRQTLGQGPEFLTYFQNEAQLEKSRLLSDRFSAERPKGSFSTLEIQRTEQGDSAMYLCASSFGQGYGYTFGSGTRLTVV.

The rearrangement uses TRBV5-4 and TRBJ2-5, with TRBD2 identical over 7 bases. V shed 3 bases, J shed 4 bases, and the junction held 3 bases outside the gene matches. The length of the CDR3 is 13 residues. From germline, CDR1 is SGHNT and CDR2 YYREEE (reference sequence). This CDR3 reads CASSWGGIETQYF. CDR3 DNA: TGTGCCAGCAGCTGGGGGGGAATAGAGACCCAGTACTTC.

This sequence joins TRBV14 and TRBJ1-2; possible D gene TRBD1, 5 bases. Germline CDR1 is SGHDN and CDR2 is FVKESK. The V gene lost 0 bases and the J gene lost 4 bases, with 15 bases spanning the gap. CDR3 length: 16 residues. CDR3 nucleotides: TGTGCCAGCAGCCAAGAGGGCGGGGCCGCGATCTATGGCTACACCTTC. Encoded protein: CASSQEGGAAIYGYTF.

The V and J genes are TRBV21-1 and TRBJ2-7; the DNA was not compared with TRBD1, the D call given in the table. TRBV21-1 is shown as a pseudogene. CDR3 length: 16 amino acids. CDR3 loop: CASSLSRDRVPYEQYF. CDR3 sequence (DNA): TGTGCCAGCAGCCTCTCCCGGGACAGGGTTCCCTACGAGCAGTACTTC.

The genes are TRBV19 and TRBJ1-2; D not resolved. Looked up from germline, CDR1 is LNHDA and CDR2 is SQIVND (reference sequence). The CDR3 consists of 14 residues. Trimming removed 5 bases at V and 4 bases at J, with 14 bases between. The CDR3, as DNA: TGTGCCAGTAGTCTCTCCTCAGGCTTCTATGGCTACACCTTC. Translation gives CASSLSSGFYGYTF. Full variable domain (missing parts from reference TRBV19 and TRBJ1-2): DGGITQSPKYLFRKEGQNVTLSCEQNLNHDAMYWYRQDPGQGLRLIYYSQIVNDFQKGDIAEGYSVSREKKESFPLTVTSAQKNPTAFYLCASSLSSGFYGYTFGSGTRLTVV.

This chain uses TRBV7-8 with TRBJ2-3; D may match TRBD1 or TRBD2 (5 bases each). The germline V and J ends were trimmed by 8 bases and 0 bases, with 21 bases remaining between them. This CDR3 region has 17 residues. CDR1 is SGHVS, CDR2 FQNEAQ, per germline. The CDR3 DNA reads as TGTGCCAGCCTAGGCGAGGGGCCATTGAGGAGCACAGATACGCAGTATTTT. Translating gives CASLGEGPLRSTDTQYF. Variable domain in full (rest from reference TRBV7-8 and TRBJ2-3): GAGVSQSPRYKVAKRGQDVALRCDPISGHVSLFWYQQALGQGPEFLTYFQNEAQLDKSGLPSDRFFAERPEGSVSTLKIQRTQQEDSAVYLCASLGEGPLRSTDTQYFGPGTRLTVL.

A word on this clone: This sample also contains other DNA sequences that code for the same CDR3. The rearrangement uses TRBV2 and TRBJ2-3; D assignment may be TRBD1 or TRBD2 (7 bases each). CDR3 length: 15 residues. The germline V and J ends were trimmed by 3 bases and 3 bases, with 13 bases remaining between them. Germline V gives CDR1 SNHLY, CDR2 FYNNEI. Written as DNA, the CDR3 is TGTGCCAGCAGTGATCCGCAGGGGGGGACAGATACGCAGTATTTT. It yields the protein CASSDPQGGTDTQYF.

This chain connects TRBV28 to TRBJ2-3; D uncertain. Germline CDR1 reads MDHEN; CDR2 reads SYDVKM. The CDR3 totals 14 residues. Trimming left V 3 bases short and J 0 bases short, with 7 bases between. The CDR3 nucleotides are TGTGCCAGCAGTTTTGGCGAGAGCACAGATACGCAGTATTTT. Protein product: CASSFGESTDTQYF. The full variable domain, in which reference TRBV28 and TRBJ2-3 provide the parts outside the CDR3, is DVKVTQSSRYLVKRTGEKVFLECVQDMDHENMFWYRQDPGLGLRLIYFSYDVKMKEKGDIPEGYSVSREKKERFSLILESASTNQTSMYLCASSFGESTDTQYFGPGTRLTVL.

The chain employs TRBV7-6 and TRBJ2-2; a weak D match, TRBD2 (5 bases). CDR3 length equals 15 residues. Trimming shortened V by 5 bases and J by 6 bases, and 16 bases separated the two germline ends. Per the germline V gene, CDR1 is SGHVS and CDR2 is FNYEAQ. CDR3 DNA sequence: TGTGCCAGCAGCATAAAAGAAGGGAGCCCCGGGGAGCTGTTTTTT. Translated: CASSIKEGSPGELFF.

Note on this clone: This CDR3 is also generated by other DNA sequences in the sample. The rearrangement uses TRBV5-1 and TRBJ2-2; D not certain. The CDR3 loop spans 14 amino acids. The V gene's germline CDR1 is SGHRS and CDR2 YFSETQ. Trimming removed 0 bases from V and 2 bases from J, with 5 bases in between. CDR3 sequence (DNA): TGCGCCAGCAGCTTGGAACTTAACACCGGGGAGCTGTTTTTT. This translates into CASSLELNTGELFF.

The gene calls are TRBV29-1 and TRBJ2-2; tentatively, D is TRBD1 (5 bases). The CDR3 loop spans 14 amino acids. Germline CDR1 and CDR2: SQVTM and ANQGSEA. Trimming pared 7 bases from V and 2 bases from J, leaving 14 bases between. The CDR3 loop reads CSAGDQGNTGELFF. CDR3 in DNA: TGCAGCGCGGGCGATCAGGGAAACACCGGGGAGCTGTTTTTT.

The chain is built from TRBV10-1 and TRBJ2-3; 8 bases line up with TRBD2. The germline gives CDR1 WNHNN, CDR2 SYGVQD (reference sequence). The J segment lost 12 bases and the V segment lost 0 bases, leaving 8 bases of the junction unmatched. This CDR3 is 14 amino acids long. Written as DNA, the CDR3 is TGCGCCAGCAGTGAGTCATTACGGCGGGAGGCCCAGTATTTT. Its protein product is CASSESLRREAQYF.

Comment on this clone: Other DNA sequences from this sample encode an identical CDR3 as well. The chain carries TRBV27 and TRBJ2-7; a weak D match, TRBD1 (6 bases). The CDR3 consists of 14 residues. CDR1 and CDR2 from the germline V gene are MNHEY and SMNVEV (reference sequence). V was shortened by 4 bases and J by 3 bases, with 13 bases between the two germline ends. The DNA for the CDR3 is TGTGCCAGCAGTTACAGGGCGGGCAGCTACGAGCAGTACTTC. This translates into CASSYRAGSYEQYF.

CDR3 region: CASSRQVQGGEDPEAFF. CDR3 bases: TGCGCCAGCAGCCGTCAAGTCCAAGGGGGCGAGGATCCTGAAGCTTTCTTT. J is TRBJ1-1 and V is TRBV4-3; 7 bases match TRBD1. Per germline, CDR1 LGHNA and CDR2 YSLEER. Unmatched junction bases numbered 17, after V lost 4 bases and J lost 6 bases. The CDR3 has 17 amino acids.

The chain combines TRBV5-6 with TRBJ2-1; 10 positions agree with TRBD2. CDR3 length equals 19 residues. Germline loops: CDR1 SGHDT, CDR2 YYEEEE. Trimming removed 3 bases from V and 0 bases from J; junction bases left unmatched: 12. The CDR3 DNA reads as TGTGCCAGCAGCTCGGAAGGACTAGCGGAGGTCAGCTCCTACAATGAGCAGTTCTTC. Amino acid sequence: CASSSEGLAEVSSYNEQFF.

Points on this clone: Other DNA sequences within the sample encode an identical CDR3. This chain uses TRBV6-5 with TRBJ2-2, with TRBD2 identical over 7 bases. The V and J ends lost 0 bases and 4 bases, in that order; junction bases with no gene match: 5. Per the germline V gene, CDR1 is MNHEY and CDR2 is SVGAGI. The CDR3 totals 16 residues. Here the CDR3 DNA reads TGTGCCAGCAGTTACTCGGCGGGAGAAGTCACCGGGGAGCTGTTTTTT. Translating gives CASSYSAGEVTGELFF.